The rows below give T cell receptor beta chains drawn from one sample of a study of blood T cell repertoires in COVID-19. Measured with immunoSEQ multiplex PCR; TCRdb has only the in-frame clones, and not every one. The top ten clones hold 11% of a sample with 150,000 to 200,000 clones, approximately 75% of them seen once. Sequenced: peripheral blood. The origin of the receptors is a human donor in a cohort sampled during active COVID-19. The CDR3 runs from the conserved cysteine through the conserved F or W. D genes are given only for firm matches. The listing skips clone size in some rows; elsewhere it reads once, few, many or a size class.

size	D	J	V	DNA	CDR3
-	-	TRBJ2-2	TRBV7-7	TGTGCCAGCAGCCTACAGGGAAACACCGGGGAGCTGTTTTTT	CASSLQGNTGELFF
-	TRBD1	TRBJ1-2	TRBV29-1	TGCAGCGTCAGGACAGGGGTGTCGGGTAACTATGGCTACACCTTC	CSVRTGVSGNYGYTF
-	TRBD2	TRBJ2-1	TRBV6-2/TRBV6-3	TGTGCCAGCAGTGACAGGACTAGCGGGAGCGGATACAATGAGCAGTTCTTC	CASSDRTSGSGYNEQFF
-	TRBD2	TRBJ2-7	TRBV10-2	TGCGCCAGTTCAATGACTAGCGGGAAATACGAGCAGTACTTC	CASSMTSGKYEQYF
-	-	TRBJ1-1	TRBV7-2	TGTGCCAGCAGCTTAGGCGCCGGGAGGAACACTGAAGCTTTCTTT	CASSLGAGRNTEAFF
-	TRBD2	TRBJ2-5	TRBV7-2	TGTGCCAGCAGCTTAATGGGCGGGGGGCAAGAGACCCAGTACTTC	CASSLMGGGQETQYF
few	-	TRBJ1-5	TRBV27	TGTGCCAGCAGTTTATCAGGGGTCAATCAGCCCCAGCATTTT	CASSLSGVNQPQHF
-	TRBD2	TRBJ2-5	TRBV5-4	TGTGCCAGCAGCTTGGCCGGGGCTAGCGGGAGGGCAGAGACCCAGTACTTC	CASSLAGASGRAETQYF
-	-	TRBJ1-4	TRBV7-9	TGTGCCAGCAGCTTAGGCAGGGGCGAAGAAAAACTGTTTTTT	CASSLGRGEEKLFF
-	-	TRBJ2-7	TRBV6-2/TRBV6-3	TGTGCCAGCAGCCAGGACAGCTACGAGCAGTACTTC	CASSQDSYEQYF
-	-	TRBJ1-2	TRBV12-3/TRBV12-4	TGTGCCAGCAGTTCGACAGGCTATGGCTACACCTTC	CASSSTGYGYTF
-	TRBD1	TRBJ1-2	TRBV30	TGTGCCTGGAGGGGGACAGTTAACTATGGCTACACCTTC	CAWRGTVNYGYTF
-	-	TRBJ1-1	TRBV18	TGTGCCAGCTCACCACCCCACGGTAACACTGAAGCTTTCTTT	CASSPPHGNTEAFF
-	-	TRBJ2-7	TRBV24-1	TGTGCCACCAGTGATCCGCGGGACGCCGGTGGGGAGCAGTACTTC	CATSDPRDAGGEQYF
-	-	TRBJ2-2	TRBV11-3	TGTGCCAGCAGCGCCCTCCCCCCAGGGCACGCCGGGGAGCTGTTTTTT	CASSALPPGHAGELFF